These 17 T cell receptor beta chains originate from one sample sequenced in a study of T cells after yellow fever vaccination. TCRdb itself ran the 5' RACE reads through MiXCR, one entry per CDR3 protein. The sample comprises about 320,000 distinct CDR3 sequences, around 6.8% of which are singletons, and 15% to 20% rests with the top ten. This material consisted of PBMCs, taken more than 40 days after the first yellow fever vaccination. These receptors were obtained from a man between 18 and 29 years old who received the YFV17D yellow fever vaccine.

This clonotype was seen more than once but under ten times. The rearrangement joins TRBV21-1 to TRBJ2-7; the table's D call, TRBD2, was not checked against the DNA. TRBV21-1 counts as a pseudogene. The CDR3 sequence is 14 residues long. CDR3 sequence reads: CANIAGGPQHEQYV. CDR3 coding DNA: TGTGCCAATATAGCGGGGGGGCCACAACACGAGCAGTACGTC.

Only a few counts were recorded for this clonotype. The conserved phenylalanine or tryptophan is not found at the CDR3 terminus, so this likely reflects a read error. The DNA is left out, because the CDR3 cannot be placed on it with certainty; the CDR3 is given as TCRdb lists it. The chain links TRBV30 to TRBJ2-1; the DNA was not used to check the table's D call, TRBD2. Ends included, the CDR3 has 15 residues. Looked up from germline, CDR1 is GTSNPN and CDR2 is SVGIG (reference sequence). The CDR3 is CAWSVQRGGLAPVSI.

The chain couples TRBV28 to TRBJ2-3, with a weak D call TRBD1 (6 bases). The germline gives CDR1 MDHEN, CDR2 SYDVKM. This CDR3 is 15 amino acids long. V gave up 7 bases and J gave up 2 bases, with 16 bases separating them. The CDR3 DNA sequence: TGTGCCAGCACCACGCCGAGGGGGAACACAGATACGCAGTATTTT. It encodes CASTTPRGNTDTQYF. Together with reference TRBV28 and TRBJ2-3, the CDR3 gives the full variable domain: DVKVTQSSRYLVKRTGEKVFLECVQDMDHENMFWYRQDPGLGLRLIYFSYDVKMKEKGDIPEGYSVSREKKERFSLILESASTNQTSMYLCASTTPRGNTDTQYFGPGTRLTVL.

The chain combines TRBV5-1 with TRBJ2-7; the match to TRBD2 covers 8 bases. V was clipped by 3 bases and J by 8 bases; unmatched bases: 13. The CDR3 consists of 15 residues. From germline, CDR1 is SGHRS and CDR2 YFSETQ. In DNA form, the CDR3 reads TGCGCCAGCAGCTCCCCCTTTAGCGGGGATTTTAAGCAGTACTTC. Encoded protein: CASSSPFSGDFKQYF.

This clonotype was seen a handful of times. The CDR3 coding sequence is TGTGCCACCCCGGACCGAGACTATGGCTACACCTTC. Translation gives CATPDRDYGYTF. V and J are TRBV10-3 and TRBJ1-2; D gene unclear. Trimming took off 10 bases at V and 3 bases at J, with 12 bases between the two ends. The CDR3 has 12 amino acids. Germline CDR1 ENHRY, CDR2 SYGVKD.

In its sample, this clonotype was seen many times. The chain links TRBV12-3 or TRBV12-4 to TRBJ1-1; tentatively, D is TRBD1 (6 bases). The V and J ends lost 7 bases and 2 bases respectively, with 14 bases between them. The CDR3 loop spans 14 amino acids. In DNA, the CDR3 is TGTGCCAGCACCGACCGGGACACTAACACTGAAGCTTTCTTT. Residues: CASTDRDTNTEAFF.

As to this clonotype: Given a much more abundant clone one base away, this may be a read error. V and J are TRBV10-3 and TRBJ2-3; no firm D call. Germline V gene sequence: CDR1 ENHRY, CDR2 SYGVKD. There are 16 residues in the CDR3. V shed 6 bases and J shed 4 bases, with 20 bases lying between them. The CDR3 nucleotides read TGTGCCATCAGCCCCGGCGTAGGTCTGGGCTCAGATACGCAGTATTTT. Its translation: CAISPGVGLGSDTQYF.

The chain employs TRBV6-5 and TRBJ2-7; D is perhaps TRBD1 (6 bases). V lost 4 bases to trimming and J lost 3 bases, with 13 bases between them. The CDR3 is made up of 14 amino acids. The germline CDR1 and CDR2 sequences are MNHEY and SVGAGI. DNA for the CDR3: TGTGCCAGCAGTTTTCGGACAGACTTCTACGAGCAGTACGTC. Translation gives CASSFRTDFYEQYV.

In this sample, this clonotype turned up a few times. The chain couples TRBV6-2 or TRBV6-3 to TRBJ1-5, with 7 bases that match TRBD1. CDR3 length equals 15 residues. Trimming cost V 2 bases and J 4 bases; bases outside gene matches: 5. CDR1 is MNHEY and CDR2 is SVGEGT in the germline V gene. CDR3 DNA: TGTGCCAGCAGTTACCGGACAGGTCAAAATCAGCCCCAGCATTTT. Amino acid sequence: CASSYRTGQNQPQHF.

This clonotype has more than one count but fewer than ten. The CDR3 loop is CASSPGQVLVKAFF. Written as DNA, the CDR3 is TGTGCCAGCAGTCCAGGACAGGTTTTAGTGAAAGCTTTCTTT. This chain joins TRBV12-3 or TRBV12-4 and TRBJ1-1; 7 bases map to TRBD1. The CDR3 sequence is 14 residues long. J lost 9 bases, V lost 5 bases, and 12 bases had no gene match.

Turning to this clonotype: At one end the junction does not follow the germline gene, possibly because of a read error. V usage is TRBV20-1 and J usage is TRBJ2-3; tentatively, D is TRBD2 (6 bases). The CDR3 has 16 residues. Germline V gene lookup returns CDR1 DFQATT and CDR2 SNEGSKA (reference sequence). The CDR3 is CCARDELATEADTQYF. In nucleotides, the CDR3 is TGCTGTGCTAGAGATGAGCTAGCGACCGAGGCAGATACGCAGTATTTT.

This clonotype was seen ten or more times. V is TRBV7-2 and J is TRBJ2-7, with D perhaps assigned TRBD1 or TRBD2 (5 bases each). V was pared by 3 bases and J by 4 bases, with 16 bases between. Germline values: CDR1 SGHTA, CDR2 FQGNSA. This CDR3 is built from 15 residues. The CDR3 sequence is CASSFSGTNPYEQYF. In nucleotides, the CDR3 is TGTGCCAGCAGCTTTTCCGGGACGAACCCTTACGAGCAGTACTTC. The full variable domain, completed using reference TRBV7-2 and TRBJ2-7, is GAGVSQSPSNKVTEKGKDVELRCDPISGHTALYWYRQSLGQGLEFLIYFQGNSAPDKSGLPSDRFSAERTGGSVSTLTIQRTQQEDSAVYLCASSFSGTNPYEQYFGPGTRLTVT.

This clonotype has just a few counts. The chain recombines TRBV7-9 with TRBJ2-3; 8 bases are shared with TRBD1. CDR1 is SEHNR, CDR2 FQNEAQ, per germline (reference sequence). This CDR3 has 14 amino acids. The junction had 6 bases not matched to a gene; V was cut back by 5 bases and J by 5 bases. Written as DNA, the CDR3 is TGTGCCAGCAGCATAACAGGGGGTCGAGATACGCAGTATTTT. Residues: CASSITGGRDTQYF.

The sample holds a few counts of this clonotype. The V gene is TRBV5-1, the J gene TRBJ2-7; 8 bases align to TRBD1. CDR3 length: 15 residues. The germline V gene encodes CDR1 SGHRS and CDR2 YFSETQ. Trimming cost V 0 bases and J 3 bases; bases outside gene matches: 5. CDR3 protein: CASSLAGQGYYEQYF. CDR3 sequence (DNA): TGCGCCAGCAGCTTGGCCGGACAGGGTTACTACGAGCAGTACTTC.

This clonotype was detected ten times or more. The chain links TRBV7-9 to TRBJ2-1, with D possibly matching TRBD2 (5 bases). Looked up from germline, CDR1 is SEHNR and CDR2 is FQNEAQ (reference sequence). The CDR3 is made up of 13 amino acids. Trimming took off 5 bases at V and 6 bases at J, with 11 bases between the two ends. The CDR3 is CASSPPGSNEQFF. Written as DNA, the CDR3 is TGTGCCAGCAGCCCGCCGGGATCCAATGAGCAGTTCTTC.

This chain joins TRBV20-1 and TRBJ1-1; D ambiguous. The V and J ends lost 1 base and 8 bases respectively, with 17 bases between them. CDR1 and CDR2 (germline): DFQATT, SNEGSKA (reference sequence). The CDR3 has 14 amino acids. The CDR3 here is CSARANHGGHEAFF. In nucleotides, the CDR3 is TGCAGTGCTAGAGCCAACCACGGCGGTCACGAAGCTTTCTTT.

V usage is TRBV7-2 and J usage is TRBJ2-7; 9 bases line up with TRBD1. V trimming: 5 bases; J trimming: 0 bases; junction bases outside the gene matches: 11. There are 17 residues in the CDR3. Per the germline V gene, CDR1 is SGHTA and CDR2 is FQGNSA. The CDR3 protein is CASSPLPGTGRSYEQYF. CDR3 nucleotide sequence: TGTGCCAGCAGCCCCTTGCCCGGGACAGGGCGCTCCTACGAGCAGTACTTC.